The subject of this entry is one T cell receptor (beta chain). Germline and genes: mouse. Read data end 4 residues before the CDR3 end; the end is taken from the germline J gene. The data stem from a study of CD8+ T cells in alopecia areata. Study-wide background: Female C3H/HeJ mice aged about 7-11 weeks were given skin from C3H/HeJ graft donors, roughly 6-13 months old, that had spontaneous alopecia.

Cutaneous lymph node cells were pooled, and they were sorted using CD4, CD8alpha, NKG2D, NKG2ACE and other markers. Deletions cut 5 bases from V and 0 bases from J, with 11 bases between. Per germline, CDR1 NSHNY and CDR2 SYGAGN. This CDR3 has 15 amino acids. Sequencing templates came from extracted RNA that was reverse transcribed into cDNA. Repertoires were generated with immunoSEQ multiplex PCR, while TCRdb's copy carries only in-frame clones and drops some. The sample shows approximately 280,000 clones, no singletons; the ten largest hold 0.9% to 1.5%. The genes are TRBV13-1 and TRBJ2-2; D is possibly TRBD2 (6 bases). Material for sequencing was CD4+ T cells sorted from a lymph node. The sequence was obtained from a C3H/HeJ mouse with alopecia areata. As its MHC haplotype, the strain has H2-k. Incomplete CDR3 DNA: TGTGCCAGCAGGTTTATGGGGGCAAACACCGGG. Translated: CASRFMGANTG. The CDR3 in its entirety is CASRFMGANTGQLYF.